The clone carrying this TCR beta chain was picked up a small number of times. Its cognate antigen is unknown. CDR3 length: 13 amino acids. V lost 8 bases, J lost 4 bases, and 5 bases stayed unmatched. Per germline, CDR1 SGHTA and CDR2 FQGTGA. Sequencing of DNA taken from cultured CD4+ T cells relied on the Oncomine TCR Beta short-read assay. TCRdb re-analysed the PCR reads in MiXCR, keeping a single row per CDR3 protein. This table holds around 20,000 distinct CDR3 sequences, less than 55% found once. Treatment here: approximately 9-day PBMC culture with coronavirus spike peptide pools or control peptides (ViraFEST assay). This entry belongs to a study of vaccination and CD4 T cells after COVID-19. Study overall: Researchers treated cells with overlapping spike peptides taken from SARS-CoV-2, HCoV-NL63, HCoV-OC43 and HCoV-229E.

Findings and caveats of the study: Vaccine-specific clones in convalescent patients were spike mono-reactive in 304 of 307 cases. Convalescent participants were relatively few, and none had early post-infection timepoints studied.

This chain connects TRBV7-3 to TRBJ1-5, with 7 bases lining up with TRBD1. Sequenced sample: cultured CD4+ T cells from blood. The receptor was derived from a human donor with COVID-19. The CDR3 region has the DNA TGTGCCAGCGCAACAGGGGCTAATCAGCCCCAGCATTTT. Residues: CASATGANQPQHF.